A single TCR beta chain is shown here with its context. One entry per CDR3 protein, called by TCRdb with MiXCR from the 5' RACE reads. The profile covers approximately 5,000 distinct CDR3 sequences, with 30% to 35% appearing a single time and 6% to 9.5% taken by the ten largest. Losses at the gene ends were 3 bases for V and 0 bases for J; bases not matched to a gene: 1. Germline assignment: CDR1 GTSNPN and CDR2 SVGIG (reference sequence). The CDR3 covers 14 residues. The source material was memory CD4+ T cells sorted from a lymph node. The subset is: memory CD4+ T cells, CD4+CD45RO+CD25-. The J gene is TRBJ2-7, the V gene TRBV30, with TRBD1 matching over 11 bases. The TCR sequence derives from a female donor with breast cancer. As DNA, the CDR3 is TGTGCCTGGAGGGACAGGGGGCCCTCCTACGAGCAGTACTTC. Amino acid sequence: CAWRDRGPSYEQYF.